The 17 T cell receptor beta chains presented below share a single source sample, sequenced in a study of regulatory dendritic cells for organ transplantation. Libraries were prepared by immunoSEQ multiplex PCR; TCRdb keeps only in-frame clonotypes and omits some of them. The data show some 10,000 clones, about 66% seen once. The material sequenced was memory CD8+ T cells from blood. Subset meaning: CD45RO+ memory T cells. All receptors come from a human donor in good health.

The chain recombines TRBV21-1 with TRBJ1-2. TRBV21-1 is a pseudogene locus. This CDR3 comprises 11 residues. In DNA form, the CDR3 reads TGTGCCAGCAGCAAGGGTTTTGGCTACACCTTC. It specifies CASSKGFGYTF.

This clone appeared once. This chain uses TRBV28 with TRBJ2-3, with D unclear. The CDR3 extends over 13 amino acids. Trimming shortened V by 3 bases and J by 1 base, and 5 bases separated the two germline ends. The germline V gene has CDR1 MDHEN and CDR2 SYDVKM. CDR3 residues: CASSFQGTDTQYF. The CDR3 nucleotides are TGTGCCAGCAGTTTCCAGGGCACAGATACGCAGTATTTT.

The V call is TRBV11-2, the J call TRBJ2-7, with 7 bases identical to TRBD1. This CDR3 has 15 residues. V lost 5 bases and J lost 1; bases outside the gene matches: 8. In germline, CDR1 is SGHAT, CDR2 FQNNGV. CDR3 sequence: CASSRGQTFSYEQYF. CDR3 nucleotide sequence: TGTGCCAGCAGCCGGGGACAGACTTTTTCCTACGAGCAGTACTTC.

V gene TRBV7-2 combines with J gene TRBJ1-6; D possibly corresponds to TRBD1 (5 bases). The CDR3 sequence is 16 residues long. Trimming took off 1 base at V and 0 bases at J, with 7 bases between the two ends. CDR1 SGHTA and CDR2 FQGNSA come from the germline V gene. The DNA of the CDR3 is TGTGCCAGCAGCTTAGTGAGGGGCTCCTATAATTCACCCCTCCACTTT. Its protein is CASSLVRGSYNSPLHF.

This clone occurred a few times. This chain connects TRBV27 to TRBJ1-1; D may be TRBD1 (5 bases). The V gene lost 1 base and the J gene lost 7 bases, with 22 bases spanning the gap. The V gene's germline CDR1 is MNHEY and CDR2 SMNVEV (reference sequence). CDR3 length: 17 amino acids. CDR3 sequence reads: CASSLFPRGGLSVEAFF. CDR3 in DNA: TGTGCCAGCAGTTTATTCCCTCGGGGCGGGTTATCCGTTGAAGCTTTCTTT.

This chain links TRBV4-3 with TRBJ2-3; 7 positions match TRBD2. The CDR3 totals 13 residues. CDR1 and CDR2 from the germline V gene are LGHNA and YSLEER. The V gene end was trimmed by 1 base and the J gene end by 8 bases; junction bases not matched to a gene: 3. CDR3 in amino acids: CASSQGEGGTQYF. The CDR3 DNA follows: TGCGCCAGCAGCCAAGGGGAGGGAGGTACGCAGTATTTT.

The V call is TRBV10-3, the J call TRBJ1-6; D unresolved. CDR3 length equals 16 residues. The V end was cut by 3 bases, the J end by 0 bases, with 9 bases between. Germline lookup yields CDR1 ENHRY and CDR2 SYGVKD. CDR3 coding DNA: TGTGCCATCAGTGAATCGGTTAGCTCCTATAATTCACCCCTCCACTTT. As protein: CAISESVSSYNSPLHF.

The V call is TRBV29-1, the J call TRBJ2-3; D is possibly TRBD1 (6 bases). CDR1 and CDR2 (germline): SQVTM, ANQGSEA. The CDR3 covers 12 residues. With 3 bases removed from V and 8 bases from J, the gap between germline ends came to 12 bases. For the CDR3, the DNA is TGCAGCGTTGACTCACAGGGTAGTACGCAGTATTTT. Translating it yields CSVDSQGSTQYF.

The rearrangement joins TRBV7-6 to TRBJ2-7; TRBD1 agrees at 7 bases. The J segment lost 5 bases and the V segment lost 0 bases, leaving 4 bases of the junction unmatched. The CDR3 covers 14 residues. The germline gives CDR1 SGHVS, CDR2 FNYEAQ. The CDR3 coding sequence is TGTGCCAGCAGCTTAGCAAGACAGGGTGACGAGCAGTACTTC. Translating gives CASSLARQGDEQYF.

The chain joins TRBV19 to TRBJ1-5, with D possibly TRBD1 on 5 matching bases. Germline V lookup: CDR1 LNHDA, CDR2 SQIVND (reference sequence). CDR3 length equals 17 residues. Trimming removed 2 bases at V and 6 bases at J, with 20 bases between. CDR3 DNA sequence: TGTGCCAGTAGTATAATAGGGCCGACCGAAAGGGGTCAGCCCCAGCATTTT. Translation: CASSIIGPTERGQPQHF. The entire variable domain, with the rest obtained from reference TRBV19 and TRBJ1-5, is as follows: DGGITQSPKYLFRKEGQNVTLSCEQNLNHDAMYWYRQDPGQGLRLIYYSQIVNDFQKGDIAEGYSVSREKKESFPLTVTSAQKNPTAFYLCASSIIGPTERGQPQHFGDGTRLSIL.

CDR3 region: CASSWVAGSSYNEQFF. The CDR3 DNA sequence: TGTGCCAGCAGTTGGGTAGCGGGCTCCTCCTACAATGAGCAGTTCTTC. The chain employs TRBV28 and TRBJ2-1, with TRBD2 matching over 7 bases. V dropped 4 bases and J dropped 0; count of bases not matched to a gene: 6. The CDR3 runs to 16 residues. The V gene's germline CDR1 is MDHEN and CDR2 SYDVKM.

This chain uses TRBV6-1 with TRBJ1-4; D may be TRBD1 (6 bases). V gave up 4 bases and J gave up 11 bases, with 23 bases separating them. CDR1 is MNHNS, CDR2 SASEGT, per germline. This CDR3 is built from 16 residues. The DNA of the CDR3 is TGTGCCAGCAGTGGATGGACCGGGACACTTACGGAGAAACTGTTTTTT. Its protein is CASSGWTGTLTEKLFF.

The chain joins TRBV10-1 to TRBJ2-3; tentatively, D is TRBD2 (5 bases). CDR3 length: 15 amino acids. The ends were cut back, 3 bases at V and 2 bases at J, with 12 bases in the middle. Germline V lookup: CDR1 WNHNN, CDR2 SYGVQD (reference sequence). The CDR3 spells CASSDGGLATDTQYF. In nucleotides, the CDR3 is TGCGCCAGCAGTGATGGTGGGCTAGCCACAGATACGCAGTATTTT.

The gene calls are TRBV6-1 and TRBJ2-1, with 12 nucleotides matching TRBD2. This CDR3 region has 15 residues. CDR1 is MNHNS and CDR2 is SASEGT in the germline V gene. Unmatched junction bases numbered 5, after V lost 3 bases and J lost 8 bases. CDR3 nucleotides: TGTGCCAGCAGTGATTCTAGCGGGGGGGCGGATGAGCAGTTCTTC. Translation: CASSDSSGGADEQFF.

This sequence joins TRBV7-9 and TRBJ1-2; 10 nucleotides match TRBD1. V shed 5 bases, J shed 3 bases, and the junction held 9 bases outside the gene matches. Germline CDR1 and CDR2: SEHNR and FQNEAQ (reference sequence). The CDR3 has 16 amino acids. As DNA, the CDR3 is TGTGCCAGCAGCACCCCGACAGGGGGCGCAGACTATGGCTACACCTTC. Translating gives CASSTPTGGADYGYTF.

This chain uses TRBV28 with TRBJ1-2; D perhaps matches TRBD1 (5 bases). This CDR3 has 15 amino acids. From germline, CDR1 is MDHEN and CDR2 SYDVKM. V dropped 9 bases and J dropped 8 bases, with 25 bases sitting between them. This CDR3 is CASWDGLYQLWGYTF. The CDR3, as DNA: TGTGCCAGTTGGGACGGATTATATCAACTATGGGGCTACACCTTC.

The J gene is TRBJ2-1, the V gene TRBV4-2; 11 bases fit TRBD1. CDR1 is LGHNA and CDR2 is YNFKEQ in the germline V gene. Trimming took 0 bases from V and 6 from J; bases not matched to a gene: 4. The CDR3 is 16 residues long. The CDR3, as DNA: TGTGCCAGCAGCCAAGAGTCGGGGACAGGGGGCAATGAGCAGTTCTTC. As protein: CASSQESGTGGNEQFF.